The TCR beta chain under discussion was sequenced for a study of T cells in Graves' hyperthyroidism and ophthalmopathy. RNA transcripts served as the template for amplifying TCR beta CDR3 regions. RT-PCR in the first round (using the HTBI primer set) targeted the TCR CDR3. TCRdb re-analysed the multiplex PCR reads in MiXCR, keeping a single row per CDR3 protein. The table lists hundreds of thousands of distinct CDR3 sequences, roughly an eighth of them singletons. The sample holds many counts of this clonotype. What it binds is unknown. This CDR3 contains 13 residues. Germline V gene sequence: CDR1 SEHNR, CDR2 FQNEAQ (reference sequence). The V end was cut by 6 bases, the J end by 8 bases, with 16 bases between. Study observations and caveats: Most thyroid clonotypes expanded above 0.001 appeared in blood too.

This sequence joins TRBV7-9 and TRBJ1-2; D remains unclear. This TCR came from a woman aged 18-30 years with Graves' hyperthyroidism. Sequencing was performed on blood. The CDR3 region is CASRPGRAEGYTF. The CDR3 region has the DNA TGTGCCAGCAGGCCAGGACGGGCAGAAGGCTACACCTTC.